This entry concerns a single TCR beta chain. Its antigen is still unknown. Sequencing was performed with immunoSEQ multiplex PCR; in TCRdb, only in-frame clones are kept and a portion is missing. The data hold 150,000 to 250,000 clones, with around 80% observed a single time. This specimen comes from a study of cytomegalovirus exposure and HLA in healthy donors. Whole-study results and caveats: A later analysis found first-cohort TCR clusters tended to co-occur in the approximately 110 validation repertoires.

The specimen was PBMCs. This sequence originates from a woman in her twenties or thirties in good health and CMV-seronegative.

CDR3 sequence: CASRDSSTNEKLFF. The CDR3 nucleotides are TGTGCCAGTAGAGACAGCTCAACTAATGAAAAACTGTTTTTT. The genes are TRBV19 and TRBJ1-4, with D possibly matching TRBD1 (5 bases). The CDR3 extends over 14 amino acids. The V gene's germline CDR1 is LNHDA and CDR2 SQIVND (reference sequence). Deletions cut 6 bases from V and 0 bases from J, with 8 bases between.